The 14 T cell receptor beta chains below were found in one sample sequenced in a study of blood T cell repertoires in COVID-19. Produced via immunoSEQ multiplex PCR; TCRdb's table is partial and in-frame only. In the table there are some 140,000 clones, roughly 80% of which are singletons. The sample consisted of PBMCs or T cells enriched from blood (not recorded which). The origin of the receptors is a man aged 25-45 years who had recovered from COVID-19.

This clone was detected only a few times. The V and J genes are TRBV24-1 and TRBJ2-7; no reliable D call. V lost 9 bases and J 3 bases, leaving 17 bases between the germline ends. Germline CDR1 reads KGHDR; CDR2 reads SFDVKD. CDR3 size: 14 residues. The CDR3 sequence is CATQPSQQIYEQYF. CDR3 sequence (DNA): TGTGCCACCCAACCGTCACAGCAAATCTACGAGCAGTACTTC.

This chain uses TRBV11-2 with TRBJ2-2, with 9 nucleotides matching TRBD1. This CDR3 is 16 amino acids long. Germline lookup yields CDR1 SGHAT and CDR2 FQNNGV. The V gene end was trimmed by 5 bases and the J gene end by 5 bases; junction bases not matched to a gene: 9. CDR3 coding DNA: TGTGCCAGCAGCAAATCCGGGACAGGGATGACCGGGGAGCTGTTTTTT. Amino acid sequence: CASSKSGTGMTGELFF.

The chain combines TRBV5-1 with TRBJ2-7, with a weak D call TRBD1 (5 bases). The V end was cut by 0 bases, the J end by 4 bases, with 20 bases between. This CDR3 is built from 17 residues. CDR1 and CDR2 (germline): SGHRS, YFSETQ. This CDR3 is CASSLVALGEPAYEQYF. CDR3 bases: TGCGCCAGCAGCTTGGTCGCCCTAGGGGAACCAGCTTACGAGCAGTACTTC.

The chain joins TRBV11-2 to TRBJ2-1; TRBD2 might be the D (6 bases). The CDR3 sequence is 14 residues long. V lost 5 bases, J lost 3 bases, and 11 bases lay in between. Per the germline V gene, CDR1 is SGHAT and CDR2 is FQNNGV. CDR3 amino acids: CASSPLAVYNEQFF. CDR3 nucleotides: TGTGCCAGCAGCCCTTTAGCGGTCTACAATGAGCAGTTCTTC.

This sequence joins TRBV7-2 and TRBJ2-3, with 8 positions matching TRBD2. Germline CDR1 reads SGHTA; CDR2 reads FQGNSA. The CDR3 is 14 residues long. Losses at the gene ends were 5 bases for V and 5 bases for J; bases not matched to a gene: 6. This chain's CDR3 is CASSPGLAIDTQYF. CDR3 in DNA: TGTGCCAGCAGCCCAGGACTAGCAATAGATACGCAGTATTTT.

Comment on this clone: The germline gene is not matched at one end of the junction; a read error may be the cause. V gene TRBV5-6 combines with J gene TRBJ2-3; 9 nucleotides agree with TRBD2. Germline loops: CDR1 SGHDT, CDR2 YYEEEE. This CDR3 is 10 amino acids long. The CDR3 region has the DNA TGTGCCAGCAGCGCTCCGGGACTAGCTTTT. This encodes CASSAPGLAF.

The genes are TRBV6-5 and TRBJ2-3; 8 positions agree with TRBD1. Trimming took 2 bases from V and 1 from J; bases not matched to a gene: 5. This CDR3 region has 16 residues. Germline values: CDR1 MNHEY, CDR2 SVGAGI. The CDR3 loop reads CASSYTGQGGTDTQYF. The CDR3, as DNA: TGTGCCAGCAGTTACACAGGACAGGGAGGCACAGATACGCAGTATTTT.

This chain joins TRBV30 and TRBJ2-7; maybe TRBD2 (6 bases). The V end lost 1 base, the J end lost 5 bases, and 15 bases lay between the germline ends. The CDR3 has 14 residues. The germline V gene encodes CDR1 GTSNPN and CDR2 SVGIG (reference sequence). The CDR3, as DNA: TGTGCCTGGAGTGCCGGGTGGGGGGTGGACGAGCAGTACTTC. This encodes CAWSAGWGVDEQYF.

V usage is TRBV27 and J usage is TRBJ2-2, with TRBD2 matching over 8 bases. The CDR3 consists of 14 residues. The germline gives CDR1 MNHEY, CDR2 SMNVEV (reference sequence). Germline trimming cut 2 bases from V and 4 bases from J; bases unmatched to any gene: 0. The CDR3 is CASSLAGGTGELFF. In DNA, the CDR3 is TGTGCCAGCAGTTTAGCGGGGGGCACCGGGGAGCTGTTTTTT.

As regards this clone: A much more abundant neighbour one base away suggests this may be a read error. This rearrangement joins TRBV27 to TRBJ1-1, with 8 bases that match TRBD1. From germline, CDR1 is MNHEY and CDR2 SMNVEV (reference sequence). This CDR3 has 13 residues. The CDR3 DNA follows: TGTGCCAGCAGTCCGACAGGGGACACTGAAGTTTTCTTT. Encoded protein: CASSPTGDTEVFF.

J is TRBJ2-3 and V is TRBV12-3 or TRBV12-4; D gene uncertain. Trimming took off 1 base at V and 2 bases at J, with 4 bases between the two ends. This CDR3 region has 13 residues. The CDR3 region is CASSLGATDTQYF. The DNA for the CDR3 is TGTGCCAGCAGTTTAGGCGCCACAGATACGCAGTATTTT.

The rearrangement uses TRBV19 and TRBJ2-2; a possible D gene is TRBD2 (5 bases). V lost 4 bases to trimming and J lost 4 bases, with 10 bases between them. This CDR3 spans 14 amino acids. The germline V gene encodes CDR1 LNHDA and CDR2 SQIVND (reference sequence). In DNA, the CDR3 is TGTGCCAGTAGTACATCTAGCAGCACCGGGGAGCTGTTTTTT. It encodes CASSTSSSTGELFF.

CDR3 nucleotide sequence: TGTGCCAGCAGCGTAAGCTTACAGGGGGAATCACCCCTCCACTTT. Translating gives CASSVSLQGESPLHF. The chain recombines TRBV9 with TRBJ1-6; 8 nucleotides agree with TRBD1. This CDR3 is built from 15 residues. Germline V gene sequence: CDR1 SGDLS, CDR2 YYNGEE. The junction had 7 bases not matched to a gene; V was cut back by 1 base and J by 10 bases.

This clone was detected only once. The chain employs TRBV19 and TRBJ2-1; D unresolved. Germline CDR1 and CDR2: LNHDA and SQIVND (reference sequence). CDR3 size: 15 residues. V was trimmed by 4 bases and J by 0 bases, leaving 10 bases between them. The CDR3 here is CASSTHSNSYNEQFF. The DNA of the CDR3 is TGTGCCAGTAGTACCCACTCGAACTCCTACAATGAGCAGTTCTTC.